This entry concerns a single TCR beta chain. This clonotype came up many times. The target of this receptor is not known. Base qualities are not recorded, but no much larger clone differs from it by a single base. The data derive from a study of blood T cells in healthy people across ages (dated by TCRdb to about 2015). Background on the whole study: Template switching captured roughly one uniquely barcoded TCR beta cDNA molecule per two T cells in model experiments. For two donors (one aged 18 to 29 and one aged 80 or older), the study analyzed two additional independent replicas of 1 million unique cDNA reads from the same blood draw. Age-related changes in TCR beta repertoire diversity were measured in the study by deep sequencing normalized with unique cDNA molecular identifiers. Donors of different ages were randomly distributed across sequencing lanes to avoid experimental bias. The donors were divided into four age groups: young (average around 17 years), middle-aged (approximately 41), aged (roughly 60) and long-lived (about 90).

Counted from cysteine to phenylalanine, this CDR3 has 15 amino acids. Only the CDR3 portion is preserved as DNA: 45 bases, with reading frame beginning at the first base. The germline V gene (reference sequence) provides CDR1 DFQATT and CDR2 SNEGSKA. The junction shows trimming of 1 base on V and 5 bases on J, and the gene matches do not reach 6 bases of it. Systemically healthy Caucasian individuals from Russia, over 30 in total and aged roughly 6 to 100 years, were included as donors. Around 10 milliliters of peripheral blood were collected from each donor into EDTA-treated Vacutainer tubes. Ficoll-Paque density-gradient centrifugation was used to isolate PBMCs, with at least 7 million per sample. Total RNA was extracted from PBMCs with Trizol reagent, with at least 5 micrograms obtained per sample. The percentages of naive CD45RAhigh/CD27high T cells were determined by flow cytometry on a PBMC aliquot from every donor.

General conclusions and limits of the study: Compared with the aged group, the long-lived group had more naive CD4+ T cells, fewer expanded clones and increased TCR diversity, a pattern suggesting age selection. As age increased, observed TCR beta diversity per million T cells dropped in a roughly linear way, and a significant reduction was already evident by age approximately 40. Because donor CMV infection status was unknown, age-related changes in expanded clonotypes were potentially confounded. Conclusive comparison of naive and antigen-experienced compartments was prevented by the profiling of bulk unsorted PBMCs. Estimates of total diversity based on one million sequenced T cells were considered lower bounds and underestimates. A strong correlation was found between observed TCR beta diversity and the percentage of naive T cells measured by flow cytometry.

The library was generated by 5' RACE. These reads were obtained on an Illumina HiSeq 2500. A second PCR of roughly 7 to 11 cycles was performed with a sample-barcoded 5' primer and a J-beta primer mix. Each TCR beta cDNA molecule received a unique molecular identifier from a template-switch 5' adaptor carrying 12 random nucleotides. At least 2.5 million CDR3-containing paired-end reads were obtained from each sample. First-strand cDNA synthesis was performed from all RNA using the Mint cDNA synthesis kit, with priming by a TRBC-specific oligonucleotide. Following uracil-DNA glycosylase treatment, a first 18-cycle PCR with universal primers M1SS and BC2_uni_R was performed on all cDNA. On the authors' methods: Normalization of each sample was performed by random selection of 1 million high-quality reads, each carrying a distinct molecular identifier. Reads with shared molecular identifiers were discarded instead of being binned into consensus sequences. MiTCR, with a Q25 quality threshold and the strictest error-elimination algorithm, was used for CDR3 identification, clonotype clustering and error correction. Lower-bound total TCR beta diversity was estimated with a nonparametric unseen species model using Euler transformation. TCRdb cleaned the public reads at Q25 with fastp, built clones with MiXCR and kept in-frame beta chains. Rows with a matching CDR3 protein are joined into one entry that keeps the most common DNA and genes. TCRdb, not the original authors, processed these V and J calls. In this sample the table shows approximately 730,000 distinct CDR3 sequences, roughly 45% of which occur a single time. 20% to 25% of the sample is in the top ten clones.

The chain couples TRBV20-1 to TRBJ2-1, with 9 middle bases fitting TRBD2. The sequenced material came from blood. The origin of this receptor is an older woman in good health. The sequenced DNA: TGCAGTGCTAGAGTCGGGACTAGCCCAAACAATGAGCAGTTCTTC. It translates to CSARVGTSPNNEQFF.